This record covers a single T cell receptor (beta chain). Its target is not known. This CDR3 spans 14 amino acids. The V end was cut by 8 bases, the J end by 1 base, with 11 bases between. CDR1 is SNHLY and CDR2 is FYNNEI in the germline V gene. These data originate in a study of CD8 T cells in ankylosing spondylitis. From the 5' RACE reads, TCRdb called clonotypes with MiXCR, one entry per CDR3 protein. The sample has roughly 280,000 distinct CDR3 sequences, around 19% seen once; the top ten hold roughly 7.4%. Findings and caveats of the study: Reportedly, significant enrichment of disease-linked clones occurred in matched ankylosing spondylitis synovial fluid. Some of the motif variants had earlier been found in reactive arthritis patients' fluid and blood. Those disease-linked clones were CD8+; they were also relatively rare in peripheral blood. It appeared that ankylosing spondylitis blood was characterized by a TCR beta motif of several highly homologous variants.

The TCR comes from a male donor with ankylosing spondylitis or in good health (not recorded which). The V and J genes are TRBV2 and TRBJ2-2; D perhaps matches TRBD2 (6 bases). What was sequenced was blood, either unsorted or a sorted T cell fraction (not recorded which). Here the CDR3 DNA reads TGTGCCAGCCGCGGCGGGGTGAACACCGGGGAGCTGTTTTTT. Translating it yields CASRGGVNTGELFF.